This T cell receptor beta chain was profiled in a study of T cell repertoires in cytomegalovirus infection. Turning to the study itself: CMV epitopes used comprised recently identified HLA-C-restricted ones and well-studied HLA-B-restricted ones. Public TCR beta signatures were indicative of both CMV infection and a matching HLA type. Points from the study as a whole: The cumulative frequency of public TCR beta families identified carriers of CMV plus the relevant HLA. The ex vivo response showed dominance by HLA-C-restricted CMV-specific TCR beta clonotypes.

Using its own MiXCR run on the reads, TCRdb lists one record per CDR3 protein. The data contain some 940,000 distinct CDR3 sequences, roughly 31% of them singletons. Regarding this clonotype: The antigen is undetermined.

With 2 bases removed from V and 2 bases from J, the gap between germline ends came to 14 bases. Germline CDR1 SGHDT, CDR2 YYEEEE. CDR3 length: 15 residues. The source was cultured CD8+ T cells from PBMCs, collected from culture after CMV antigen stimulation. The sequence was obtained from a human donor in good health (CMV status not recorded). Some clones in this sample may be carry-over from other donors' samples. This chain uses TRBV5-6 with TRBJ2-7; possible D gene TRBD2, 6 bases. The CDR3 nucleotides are TGTGCCAGCAGCTTCAGCAAGGGACTTACCTACGAGCAGTACTTC. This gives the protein CASSFSKGLTYEQYF.